Reported below is one TCR beta chain. In the authors' methods: For nucleated cells, counts were estimated from reference gene primer amplification. Some clones are missing from TCRdb's copy, which holds only in-frame ones; the method was immunoSEQ multiplex PCR. V and J calls plus clone size are reproduced from that table; the DNA served to infer D and trimming. The sample records 250,000 to 350,000 clones, 85% to 90% being singletons. The source of the sample is a study of blood T cell repertoires in COVID-19. Trimming left V 2 bases short and J 6 bases short, with 8 bases between. Germline V lookup: CDR1 MNHEY, CDR2 SMNVEV (reference sequence). CDR3 length equals 13 residues. Symptom resolution, clearance, or two negative PCRs marked donors in Cohort 3 as recovered.

The specimen sequenced was PBMCs or T cells enriched from blood (not recorded which). This chain connects TRBV27 to TRBJ1-5; perhaps TRBD1 as D (6 bases). This receptor was taken from a woman aged 18-30 years who had recovered from COVID-19. The DNA for the CDR3 is TGTGCCAGCAGTTTAGTCAGGGGTCAGCCCCAGCATTTT. Its protein is CASSLVRGQPQHF.